This TCR beta chain is drawn from a study of OX40 agonist ivuxolimab in advanced cancers. Study details: Dose-escalation cases comprised hepatocellular carcinoma, melanoma, renal cell or head and neck cancer. Averaging roughly 60 years in age, with a range of roughly 20 to 90, the cohort was 65% to 85% male.

Clones were sequenced by immunoSEQ multiplex PCR, and TCRdb holds only the in-frame ones, with some missing. This sample yields approximately 77,000 clones, of which over 85% are seen a single time; approximately 5% belongs to the top ten. The ends were cut back, 5 bases at V and 4 bases at J, with 9 bases in the middle. Germline V gene data show CDR1 as SGDLS and CDR2 as YYNGEE. The CDR3 totals 12 residues. The V gene is TRBV9, the J gene TRBJ1-2; D remains unclear. The receptor's source is an adult with an advanced solid tumor such as melanoma, head and neck, liver or kidney cancer. Material: CD4+ or CD8+ T cells sorted from blood, obtained in a trial of the OX40 agonist ivuxolimab. The CDR3 protein is CASRRDGYGYTF. The CDR3 DNA reads TGTGCCAGCAGAAGAGACGGCTATGGCTACACCTTC.